These 12 T cell receptor beta chains were sequenced from one sample in a study of T cell changes during pregnancy in multiple sclerosis (dated by TCRdb to between 2017 and 2020). Library generation was performed with the immunoSEQ multiplex PCR assay. TCRdb took this table from immuneACCESS and kept in-frame rearrangements with V and J called. Such tables lack part of the clones; where checked against another copy, unresolved V genes explain under half of the gap, and the rest is unexplained. Counted in this sample were more than 30,000 clones; approximately 92% of them appeared once. The biggest ten clones account for about 1.3% of the sample. Sequenced: PBMCs (not recorded whether the cells were cultured). All receptors come from a female donor with multiple sclerosis, enrolled in a pregnancy study.

By its share, this clone is medium-sized. The rearrangement joins TRBV6-4 to TRBJ2-1; D is unclear. The germline V gene encodes CDR1 MRHNA and CDR2 SNTAGT. V was trimmed by 7 bases and J by 6 bases, leaving 13 bases between them. This CDR3 region has 13 residues. The CDR3 is CASNDRWGNEQFF. The CDR3 DNA follows: TGTGCCAGCAACGACCGGTGGGGCAATGAGCAGTTCTTC.

This rearrangement joins TRBV9 to TRBJ2-1; 10 nucleotides agree with TRBD1. Unmatched junction bases numbered 17, after V lost 4 bases and J lost 7 bases. CDR3 length: 18 amino acids. Germline V lookup: CDR1 SGDLS, CDR2 YYNGEE. The chain's CDR3 is CASSSYWDRGRQSNEQFF. The CDR3 nucleotides are TGTGCCAGCAGCTCCTACTGGGACAGGGGCCGACAGAGTAATGAGCAGTTCTTC.

This sequence joins TRBV11-2 and TRBJ2-1, with 8 bases lining up with TRBD2. CDR3 length: 14 amino acids. Germline V gene data show CDR1 as SGHAT and CDR2 as FQNNGV. The ends lost 3 bases at V and 7 bases at J; junction bases unmatched: 5. CDR3: CASSFWTSPNEQFF. Here the CDR3 DNA reads TGTGCCAGCAGCTTCTGGACTAGCCCTAATGAGCAGTTCTTC.

The chain employs TRBV14 and TRBJ2-7; D might be TRBD1 or TRBD2, each matching 6 bases. The ends were cut back, 2 bases at V and 5 bases at J, with 25 bases in the middle. Germline V gene lookup returns CDR1 SGHDN and CDR2 FVKESK. The CDR3 is 18 residues long. The CDR3 protein is CASSQTRGTGTIINEQYF. CDR3 bases: TGTGCCAGCAGCCAAACGCGGGGCACCGGGACAATAATTAACGAGCAGTACTTC.

This clone was found a few times. The junction departs from germline at one end; a sequencing error may be responsible. V is TRBV5-6 and J is TRBJ1-1; unclear D gene. CDR1 is SGHDT, CDR2 YYEEEE, per germline. This CDR3 has 10 residues. The CDR3 sequence is CASSGKSGVF. The CDR3 bases are TGTGCCAGCAGCGGGAAATCGGGTGTCTTT.

The V call is TRBV6-7, the J call TRBJ2-6; TRBD1 agrees at 10 bases. TRBV6-7 falls under the ORF class, with uncertain function. This CDR3 region has 21 residues. Germline trimming cut 2 bases from V and 3 bases from J; bases unmatched to any gene: 16. The CDR3 sequence: CASSYEGQGLGIRGGANVLTF. The CDR3 nucleotides are TGTGCCAGCAGTTACGAGGGACAGGGGTTAGGTATAAGAGGTGGGGCCAACGTCCTGACTTTC.

This chain uses TRBV5-1 with TRBJ2-2, with a weak D call TRBD2 (6 bases). Germline values: CDR1 SGHRS, CDR2 YFSETQ. The CDR3 has 16 amino acids. V gave up 3 bases and J gave up 3 bases, with 15 bases separating them. This CDR3 reads CASSSGGAGDTGELFF. Here the CDR3 DNA reads TGCGCCAGCAGCTCCGGTGGAGCGGGTGACACCGGGGAGCTGTTTTTT. The full variable domain, its missing parts supplied by reference TRBV5-1 and TRBJ2-2, is KAGVTQTPRYLIKTRGQQVTLSCSPISGHRSVSWYQQTPGQGLQFLFEYFSETQRNKGNFPGRFSGRQFSNSRSEMNVSTLELGDSALYLCASSSGGAGDTGELFFGEGSRLTVL.

The chain combines TRBV6-6 with TRBJ1-2; D unclear. This CDR3 is built from 13 residues. Trimming removed 5 bases at V and 2 bases at J, with 9 bases between. Germline loops: CDR1 MNHNY, CDR2 SVGAGI (reference sequence). The CDR3 sequence is CASSRQENYGYTF. The CDR3 DNA reads as TGTGCCAGCAGTCGCCAGGAAAACTATGGCTACACCTTC.

V usage is TRBV30 and J usage is TRBJ2-3; 12 bases map to TRBD2. The length of the CDR3 is 15 residues. The V gene end was trimmed by 2 bases and the J gene end by 9 bases; junction bases not matched to a gene: 9. Germline V gene lookup returns CDR1 GTSNPN and CDR2 SVGIG (reference sequence). The CDR3 here is CAWSPGLAGIDTQYF. The CDR3 bases are TGTGCCTGGAGTCCCGGACTAGCGGGAATTGACACGCAGTATTTT.

V is TRBV6-5 and J is TRBJ2-2; no firm D call. From germline, CDR1 is MNHEY and CDR2 SVGAGI. This CDR3 is 12 amino acids long. With 10 bases removed from V and 5 bases from J, the gap between germline ends came to 11 bases. CDR3 nucleotide sequence: TGTGCCACCAGGCGAGGAACCGGGGAGCTGTTTTTT. It codes for CATRRGTGELFF.

This chain connects TRBV5-1 to TRBJ1-1; tentative D call: TRBD1 (6 bases). Germline loops: CDR1 SGHRS, CDR2 YFSETQ. The CDR3 has 14 residues. V was shortened by 6 bases and J by 0 bases, with 12 bases between the two germline ends. CDR3: CASKGGSMNTEAFF. DNA for the CDR3: TGCGCCAGCAAAGGGGGGTCAATGAACACTGAAGCTTTCTTT.

V and J are TRBV14 and TRBJ1-2, with TRBD1 matching 9 bases. Germline CDR1 is SGHDN and CDR2 is FVKESK. The CDR3 has 13 amino acids. The ends lost 4 bases at V and 6 bases at J; junction bases unmatched: 3. This CDR3 is CASSPRTGDGYTF. The DNA of the CDR3 is TGTGCCAGCAGCCCTAGGACAGGGGATGGCTACACCTTC.